These 19 T cell receptor beta chains share one sample of origin, sequenced in a study of vaccination and CD4 T cells after COVID-19. Regarding treatment: roughly ten-day PBMC culture with coronavirus spike peptide pools or control peptides (ViraFEST assay). The Oncomine TCR Beta short-read assay was what sequenced the DNA obtained from cultured CD4+ T cells. TCRdb recomputed calls from the PCR reads with MiXCR, one row per CDR3 protein. The table records 25,000 or so distinct CDR3 sequences, 40% to 50% of them present only once. These receptors' targets are unknown. The sample here was CD4+ T cells from blood, cultured in vitro, taken before SARS-CoV-2 vaccination. The receptors shown here come from a human donor who received a COVID-19 vaccine.

The chain employs TRBV5-1 and TRBJ1-2; the match to TRBD1 covers 8 bases. The germline V gene encodes CDR1 SGHRS and CDR2 YFSETQ. The CDR3 is made up of 12 amino acids. Trimming took 7 bases from V and 4 from J; bases not matched to a gene: 3. In DNA, the CDR3 is TGCGCCAGCCGTGGACAGGGCTATGGCTACACCTTC. The encoded protein is CASRGQGYGYTF.

This clonotype was detected a few times. The J gene is TRBJ2-7, the V gene TRBV4-2; 8 bases fit TRBD2. The CDR3 covers 17 residues. V lost 2 bases and J lost 3; bases outside the gene matches: 12. Germline V gene sequence: CDR1 LGHNA, CDR2 YNFKEQ. As DNA, the CDR3 is TGTGCCAGCAGCCAATTTTCGGAGGGCGGGGGGAACTACGAGCAGTACTTC. It yields the protein CASSQFSEGGGNYEQYF.

This rearrangement joins TRBV12-3 or TRBV12-4 to TRBJ2-7, with TRBD1 as a possible D gene (6 bases). This CDR3 has 14 residues. V was trimmed by 1 base and J by 2 bases, leaving 9 bases between them. The CDR3 here is CASSLGQDAYEQYF. The CDR3 nucleotides are TGTGCCAGCAGTTTAGGACAGGACGCCTACGAGCAGTACTTC.

V and J are TRBV28 and TRBJ1-2; 7 nucleotides align to TRBD1. With V trimmed by 5 bases and J by 7 bases, 10 bases remained unmatched. This CDR3 has 14 residues. Germline lookup yields CDR1 MDHEN and CDR2 SYDVKM. The CDR3 loop is CASSRPRQGGGYTF. CDR3 sequence (DNA): TGTGCCAGCAGTCGCCCCAGACAGGGCGGTGGCTACACCTTC.

This sequence joins TRBV18 and TRBJ1-2; TRBD1 matches 7 bases. Trimming removed 5 bases from V and 2 bases from J; junction bases left unmatched: 2. The CDR3 sequence is 13 residues long. Looked up from germline, CDR1 is KGHSH and CDR2 is LQKENI. The CDR3 region is CASSSGQNYGYTF. The CDR3, as DNA: TGTGCCAGCTCATCGGGACAGAACTATGGCTACACCTTC.

V is TRBV5-6 and J is TRBJ2-7; D unresolved. The germline CDR1 and CDR2 sequences are SGHDT and YYEEEE. The CDR3 runs 13 residues. With 0 bases removed from V and 3 bases from J, the gap between germline ends came to 7 bases. The CDR3 loop reads CASSLATFYEQYF. As DNA, the CDR3 is TGTGCCAGCAGCTTGGCTACTTTCTACGAGCAGTACTTC.

This clonotype was detected only a few times. The J gene is TRBJ1-2, the V gene TRBV7-2; D is perhaps TRBD1 (6 bases). Trimming took off 4 bases at V and 0 bases at J, with 15 bases between the two ends. In germline, CDR1 is SGHTA, CDR2 FQGNSA. The CDR3 totals 16 residues. CDR3 in amino acids: CASSSPGDATNYGYTF. Here the CDR3 DNA reads TGTGCCAGCAGCTCCCCAGGGGACGCTACTAACTATGGCTACACCTTC.

This clonotype came up a few times. The gene calls are TRBV19 and TRBJ1-1; D is unresolved. CDR3 length equals 14 residues. Trimming cost V 4 bases and J 1 base, with 10 bases left between them. Germline V gene data show CDR1 as LNHDA and CDR2 as SQIVND (reference sequence). The CDR3 is CASSRQTSNTEAFF. The CDR3 region has the DNA TGTGCCAGTAGTAGGCAGACCTCGAACACTGAAGCTTTCTTT.

This clonotype came up a few times. This chain joins TRBV2 and TRBJ2-7; 7 positions agree with TRBD1. There are 14 residues in the CDR3. Germline assignment: CDR1 SNHLY and CDR2 FYNNEI. Trimming cost V 7 bases and J 6 bases; bases outside gene matches: 12. The CDR3 here is CASKRGTAKTEQYF. Written as DNA, the CDR3 is TGTGCCAGCAAACGTGGGACAGCCAAAACCGAGCAGTACTTC.

The chain carries TRBV20-1 and TRBJ1-4, with 7 bases aligning to TRBD1. In germline, CDR1 is DFQATT, CDR2 SNEGSKA (reference sequence). The CDR3 is made up of 16 amino acids. V dropped 6 bases and J dropped 0; count of bases not matched to a gene: 10. The chain's CDR3 is CSARPPTGATNEKLFF. The CDR3, as DNA: TGCAGTGCCAGACCCCCCACAGGGGCAACTAATGAAAAACTGTTTTTT.

This clonotype was observed a handful of times. This rearrangement joins TRBV7-2 to TRBJ1-2, with 10 bases that match TRBD1. CDR1 SGHTA and CDR2 FQGNSA come from the germline V gene. This CDR3 is 15 amino acids long. Trimming cost V 4 bases and J 5 bases; bases outside gene matches: 7. The DNA for the CDR3 is TGTGCCAGCAGCTCTAGGACAGGGGGGATATATGGCTACACCTTC. Translated: CASSSRTGGIYGYTF.

This chain links TRBV6-1 with TRBJ1-1; D uncertain. The CDR3 loop spans 13 amino acids. In germline, CDR1 is MNHNS, CDR2 SASEGT. V lost 6 bases, J lost 0 bases, and 8 bases lay in between. CDR3 sequence reads: CASRGRMNTEAFF. In nucleotides, the CDR3 is TGTGCCAGCAGGGGCAGAATGAACACTGAAGCTTTCTTT.

This clonotype was found a few times. The chain links TRBV7-2 to TRBJ2-7; D is perhaps TRBD1 (6 bases). Trimming shortened V by 3 bases and J by 2 bases, and 14 bases separated the two germline ends. This CDR3 contains 15 residues. Germline loops: CDR1 SGHTA, CDR2 FQGNSA. The CDR3 loop reads CASSFKVGHTYEQYF. The CDR3 bases are TGTGCCAGCAGCTTTAAGGTGGGACATACCTACGAGCAGTACTTC.

The V gene is TRBV6-1, the J gene TRBJ2-5; D is perhaps TRBD1 or TRBD2 (6 bases each). Deletions cut 3 bases from V and 5 bases from J, with 16 bases between. Germline CDR1 reads MNHNS; CDR2 reads SASEGT. CDR3 length: 15 residues. CDR3: CASSEGAGSWETQYF. The CDR3 DNA sequence: TGTGCCAGCAGTGAGGGGGCGGGGAGCTGGGAGACCCAGTACTTC.

The V and J genes are TRBV19 and TRBJ1-5; D gene uncertain. V shed 5 bases and J shed 7 bases, with 15 bases lying between them. CDR1 and CDR2 (germline): LNHDA, SQIVND (reference sequence). The length of the CDR3 is 14 residues. Here the CDR3 reads CASSPGPGNQPQHF. CDR3 nucleotide sequence: TGTGCCAGTAGTCCCGGACCCGGGAACCAGCCCCAGCATTTT.

This clonotype came up a few times. The chain combines TRBV6-5 with TRBJ1-5; no definite D call. Germline CDR1 is MNHEY and CDR2 is SVGAGI. Trimming shortened V by 3 bases and J by 6 bases, and 15 bases separated the two germline ends. This CDR3 spans 15 amino acids. The CDR3 region is CASSYAQVLGQPQHF. CDR3 in DNA: TGTGCCAGCAGTTATGCGCAGGTCCTTGGTCAGCCCCAGCATTTT.

The V and J genes are TRBV20-1 and TRBJ1-2; 7 nucleotides align to TRBD1. The V gene's germline CDR1 is DFQATT and CDR2 SNEGSKA (reference sequence). V lost 6 bases and J lost 8; bases outside the gene matches: 12. This CDR3 spans 13 amino acids. CDR3 region: CSAEGQAEGGYTF. For the CDR3, the DNA is TGCAGTGCAGAAGGACAGGCGGAAGGAGGCTACACCTTC.

The genes are TRBV6-5 and TRBJ1-6; possibly TRBD1 for D (5 bases). This CDR3 comprises 14 residues. The germline CDR1 and CDR2 sequences are MNHEY and SVGAGI. Trimming shortened V by 2 bases and J by 9 bases, and 11 bases separated the two germline ends. CDR3 in DNA: TGTGCCAGCAGTTACGCAGGGAGGCGTTCACCCCTCCACTTT. Translating it yields CASSYAGRRSPLHF.

This clonotype was detected only a few times. The chain links TRBV2 to TRBJ1-5; D perhaps matches TRBD1 (6 bases). Trimming took 7 bases from V and 5 from J, leaving 18 bases between them. The CDR3 totals 15 residues. Germline assignment: CDR1 SNHLY and CDR2 FYNNEI. The CDR3 DNA reads TGTGCCAGCAAGAGGAACAGGGTGCGGTATCAGCCCCAGCATTTT. Protein sequence: CASKRNRVRYQPQHF.